Shown below are 23 T cell receptor beta chains from a single sample sequenced in a study of blood T cells in healthy people across ages. It was with a sample-barcoded 5' primer and a J-beta primer mix that a second PCR of about 6 to 12 cycles was run. TCRdb analysed the 5' RACE reads with MiXCR anew, one entry per CDR3 protein. This sample carries about 620,000 distinct CDR3 sequences, 40% to 65% of them seen once, and the ten largest clones take around an eighth. The sequenced sample was blood. These receptor sequences come from a woman older than 75 in good health.

This clonotype appeared many times. V usage is TRBV12-3 or TRBV12-4 and J usage is TRBJ2-7; D remains unclear. The length of the CDR3 is 14 residues. V lost 3 bases, J lost 1 base, and 10 bases lay in between. Written as DNA, the CDR3 is TGTGCCAGCAGTTTCCTAGGCGTGTCCTACGAGCAGTACTTC. Its translation: CASSFLGVSYEQYF.

The sample holds many counts of this clonotype. V usage is TRBV24-1 and J usage is TRBJ2-1, with TRBD1 identical over 7 bases. The CDR3 totals 12 residues. V shed 10 bases and J 5 bases; nucleotides not matched to a gene: 4. Germline V gene sequence: CDR1 KGHDR, CDR2 SFDVKD. The CDR3 loop reads CATGQTNNEQFF. The CDR3 DNA follows: TGTGCCACGGGACAGACAAACAATGAGCAGTTCTTC.

This chain connects TRBV7-9 to TRBJ2-5, with TRBD1 matching 7 bases. Trimming took 5 bases from V and 0 from J; bases not matched to a gene: 6. The germline V gene encodes CDR1 SEHNR and CDR2 FQNEAQ (reference sequence). The CDR3 is 15 residues long. The CDR3 bases are TGTGCCAGCAGCCTAGTGGGACAGCACCAAGAGACCCAGTACTTC. Its translation: CASSLVGQHQETQYF.

This clonotype was seen a handful of times. CDR3 nucleotides: TGCAGTGTCCCAGGACCCAGGTGGAATGAGCAGTACTTC. Translation: CSVPGPRWNEQYF. The V gene is TRBV20-1, the J gene TRBJ2-7, with D unresolved. Germline V gives CDR1 DFQATT, CDR2 SNEGSKA (reference sequence). Trimming shortened V by 7 bases and J by 7 bases, and 20 bases separated the two germline ends. The CDR3 length is 13 residues.

There are many counts of this clonotype. The chain uses TRBV20-1 and TRBJ2-1; TRBD2 might be the D (6 bases). CDR1 and CDR2 from the germline V gene are DFQATT and SNEGSKA (reference sequence). Trimming took off 0 bases at V and 5 bases at J, with 14 bases between the two ends. CDR3 length: 15 residues. This CDR3 reads CSARESWRGDNEQFF. The CDR3 DNA reads TGCAGTGCTAGAGAGAGCTGGCGGGGCGACAATGAGCAGTTCTTC.

About this clonotype itself: Since a much larger clone is just one base distant, this may be a read error. The CDR3 sequence: CAGSLEQGGDNEQFF. The CDR3 nucleotides are TGCGCCGGCAGCTTGGAACAGGGGGGGGACAATGAGCAGTTCTTC. This chain connects TRBV5-1 to TRBJ2-1, with a possible D match to TRBD1 (8 bases). This CDR3 has 15 amino acids. CDR1 is SGHRS, CDR2 YFSETQ, per germline.

The chain recombines TRBV27 with TRBJ2-7; D is uncertain. Per germline, CDR1 MNHEY and CDR2 SMNVEV (reference sequence). Trimming stripped 6 bases from V and 2 bases from J, with 11 bases between. The CDR3 loop spans 13 amino acids. The CDR3 spells CASSQRPTYEQYF. CDR3 coding DNA: TGTGCCAGCAGCCAACGACCGACCTACGAGCAGTACTTC.

The CDR3 DNA reads TGTGCCAGCAGTTCCGGGGGACCGCCCAACACTGAAGCTTTCTTT. It translates to CASSSGGPPNTEAFF. The chain recombines TRBV6-2 or TRBV6-3 with TRBJ1-1; D is perhaps TRBD1 (5 bases). The CDR3 covers 15 residues. V shed 4 bases and J shed 2 bases, with 14 bases lying between them. CDR1 is MNHEY, CDR2 SVGEGT, per germline.

In regard to this clonotype: A much larger clone differs from this one at a single base, so this may be a read error. V and J are TRBV12-3 or TRBV12-4 and TRBJ2-1, with 9 bases aligning to TRBD2. The J call may be incorrect, as the DNA end agrees better with TRBJ2-7. CDR3 length equals 16 residues. The CDR3 spells CASGPEGTSFYNEQYF. The CDR3 DNA reads as TGTGCCAGCGGCCCAGAGGGGACTAGCTTCTACAATGAGCAGTACTTC.

The chain employs TRBV12-3 or TRBV12-4 and TRBJ2-1; 12 bases fit TRBD2. Trimming removed 6 bases from V and 6 bases from J; junction bases left unmatched: 6. The CDR3 spans 15 residues. The chain's CDR3 is CASSPLAGGFNEQFF. The DNA of the CDR3 is TGTGCCAGCAGCCCCCTAGCGGGAGGGTTCAATGAGCAGTTCTTC.

This clonotype occurred many times. The CDR3 is CASALNTGELFF. The CDR3 nucleotides are TGTGCTAGTGCCTTGAACACCGGGGAGCTGTTTTTT. The chain is built from TRBV12-5 and TRBJ2-2, with D uncertain. This CDR3 is 12 amino acids long. Germline values: CDR1 LGHNT, CDR2 FRNRAP. V was pared by 7 bases and J by 1 base, with 4 bases between. The full variable domain, its missing parts supplied by reference TRBV12-5 and TRBJ2-2, is DARVTQTPRHKVTEMGQEVTMRCQPILGHNTVFWYRQTMMQGLELLAYFRNRAPLDDSGMPKDRFSAEMPDATLATLKIQPSEPRDSAVYFCASALNTGELFFGEGSRLTVL.

The chain joins TRBV7-2 to TRBJ2-7; 7 bases are shared with TRBD1. The last part of the DNA fits TRBJ2-5 better; the J call may be wrong. The CDR3 covers 16 residues. CDR1 SGHTA and CDR2 FQGNSA come from the germline V gene. For the CDR3, the DNA is TGTGCCAGCAGCTTCCGACCGACAGGGACGGGAGAGACCCAGTACTTC. Amino acid sequence: CASSFRPTGTGETQYF.

This clonotype was seen repeatedly, ten times or more. This chain connects TRBV3-1 to TRBJ2-5; 9 positions match TRBD2. V was clipped by 0 bases and J by 5 bases; unmatched bases: 10. Germline CDR1 is LGHDT and CDR2 is YNNKEL (reference sequence). This CDR3 contains 17 residues. The CDR3 region is CASSQDLPSGVLETQYF. The CDR3 DNA sequence: TGTGCCAGCAGCCAAGATCTACCTAGCGGGGTATTGGAGACCCAGTACTTC.

This rearrangement joins TRBV20-1 to TRBJ2-1, with D perhaps matching TRBD2 (5 bases). Germline loops: CDR1 DFQATT, CDR2 SNEGSKA (reference sequence). The CDR3 extends over 12 amino acids. With 0 bases removed from V and 12 bases from J, the gap between germline ends came to 12 bases. CDR3 nucleotide sequence: TGCAGTGCTAGAGAGGGTGACGCGGGGCAGTTCTTC. Encoded protein: CSAREGDAGQFF.

At least ten counts were recorded for this clonotype. V and J are TRBV20-1 and TRBJ2-3, with a weak D call TRBD1 (6 bases). This CDR3 contains 15 residues. Trimming took 6 bases from V and 7 from J, leaving 23 bases between them. Looked up from germline, CDR1 is DFQATT and CDR2 is SNEGSKA (reference sequence). DNA of the CDR3: TGCAGTGCGGAAGGGGACACCGGTGATCGGAATACGCAGTATTTT. Its protein product is CSAEGDTGDRNTQYF.

J is TRBJ2-3 and V is TRBV28; D is possibly TRBD2 (5 bases). V was cut by 7 bases and J by 13 bases, with 27 bases left in between. CDR1 is MDHEN, CDR2 SYDVKM, per germline. This CDR3 has 15 residues. The DNA for the CDR3 is TGTGCCAGCATTGGCGCAGGAGGATTGGAACCCCAAGAGTATTTT. Its translation is CASIGAGGLEPQEYF.

The J gene is TRBJ1-3, the V gene TRBV5-1; TRBD1 is a possible D gene (6 bases). The CDR3 spans 13 residues. Germline CDR1 SGHRS, CDR2 YFSETQ. Trimming pared 0 bases from V and 15 bases from J, leaving 16 bases between. The CDR3 sequence is CASSLGLTGPGYF. The CDR3 DNA follows: TGCGCCAGCAGCTTGGGACTCACAGGGCCCGGATATTTT. Looking up the rest from reference TRBV5-1 and TRBJ1-3 gives the full variable domain: KAGVTQTPRYLIKTRGQQVTLSCSPISGHRSVSWYQQTPGQGLQFLFEYFSETQRNKGNFPGRFSGRQFSNSRSEMNVSTLELGDSALYLCASSLGLTGPGYFGEGSWLTVV.

This clonotype was observed at least ten times. The J gene is TRBJ2-3, the V gene TRBV7-9; 8 bases are shared with TRBD1. Trimming cost V 1 base and J 1 base; bases outside gene matches: 4. Per the germline V gene, CDR1 is SEHNR and CDR2 is FQNEAQ (reference sequence). This CDR3 has 16 amino acids. The CDR3 DNA sequence: TGTGCCAGCAGCTTAGACGTGGGACAGGGCACAGATACGCAGTATTTT. This encodes CASSLDVGQGTDTQYF. The whole variable domain, filled in from reference TRBV7-9 and TRBJ2-3, reads DTGVSQNPRHKITKRGQNVTFRCDPISEHNRLYWYRQTLGQGPEFLTYFQNEAQLEKSRLLSDRFSAERPKGSFSTLEIQRTEQGDSAMYLCASSLDVGQGTDTQYFGPGTRLTVL.

The rearrangement joins TRBV28 to TRBJ1-6, with no clear D. Trimming left V 10 bases short and J 7 bases short, with 14 bases between. This CDR3 spans 13 amino acids. From germline, CDR1 is MDHEN and CDR2 SYDVKM. The CDR3 DNA reads TGTGCCACCACCATGGGCGCGAATTCACCCCTCCACTTT. It yields the protein CATTMGANSPLHF.

This clonotype was recorded at least ten times. A read error may produce the germline difference seen at one junction end. The chain is built from TRBV5-1 and TRBJ2-1; D is undetermined. Germline V CDR1 and CDR2: SGHRS, YFSETQ. CDR3 length: 11 amino acids. The CDR3 nucleotides are TGTGCCAGCAGTTTCAACAATGAGCAGTTCTTC. Its protein product is CASSFNNEQFF.

To note about this clonotype: Since a much larger clone is just one base distant, this may be a read error. This chain uses TRBV7-6 with TRBJ2-1; 10 nucleotides agree with TRBD2. The DNA end is more similar to TRBJ2-7, so the J call may be wrong. The CDR3 is 23 residues long. CDR1 is SGHVS and CDR2 is FNYEAQ in the germline V gene. The CDR3 nucleotides read TGTGCCAGCAGCTTACCTAGTGAGGGGGGGCTAGCGGGGGTCCGGAGCTCCTACAATGAGCAGTACTTC. Encoded protein: CASSLPSEGGLAGVRSSYNEQYF.

Regarding this clonotype: This may be a read error, as it is one base from a much larger clone. The chain employs TRBV28 and TRBJ2-7, with 7 bases identical to TRBD1. The germline V gene encodes CDR1 MDHEN and CDR2 SYDVKM. V lost 6 bases to trimming and J lost 7 bases; unmatched junction nucleotides: 12. The CDR3 loop spans 14 amino acids. CDR3 residues: CASRPGQSLNEQYF. The CDR3 nucleotides are TGTGCCAGCAGACCGGGACAGTCTCTCAATGAGCAGTACTTC. Looking up the rest from reference TRBV28 and TRBJ2-7 gives the full variable domain: DVKVTQSSRYLVKRTGEKVFLECVQDMDHENMFWYRQDPGLGLRLIYFSYDVKMKEKGDIPEGYSVSREKKERFSLILESASTNQTSMYLCASRPGQSLNEQYFGPGTRLTVT.

The chain recombines TRBV29-1 with TRBJ1-2; D ambiguous. V was clipped by 5 bases and J by 6 bases, with 16 bases between them. The CDR3 runs to 13 residues. Germline V lookup: CDR1 SQVTM, CDR2 ANQGSEA. This chain's CDR3 is CSVQVAEKDGYTF. The CDR3 nucleotides are TGCAGCGTTCAGGTGGCAGAAAAAGATGGCTACACCTTC.